This T cell receptor (beta chain) is drawn from a study of T cell responses to AZD1222 COVID-19 vaccine. Produced via immunoSEQ multiplex PCR; TCRdb's table is partial and in-frame only. The profile shows 150,000 to 200,000 clones, approximately 91% of them singletons. The CDR3 is 15 residues long. V was pared by 7 bases and J by 7 bases, with 17 bases between. From germline, CDR1 is SNHLY and CDR2 FYNNEI. The TCR comes from an adult who received the AZD1222 COVID-19 vaccine. Source: peripheral blood, taken 28 days after the second AZD1222 dose. The rearrangement uses TRBV2 and TRBJ1-6; unclear D gene. CDR3 bases: TGTGCCAGCACCCAGGACTTGGGAGTAAATTCACCCCTCCACTTT. This codes for CASTQDLGVNSPLHF. Based on the CDR3 plus reference TRBV2 and TRBJ1-6, the full variable domain is EPEVTQTPSHQVTQMGQEVILRCVPISNHLYFYWYRQILGQKVEFLVSFYNNEISEKSEIFDDQFSVERPDGSNFTLKIRSTKLEDSAMYFCASTQDLGVNSPLHFGNGTRLTVT.